The rows below give T cell receptor beta chains drawn from one sample of a study of cytomegalovirus exposure and HLA in healthy donors. Clones were read by immunoSEQ multiplex PCR, and TCRdb kept only the in-frame ones, dropping some. The sample carries about 200,000 clones, about nine tenths recorded once. The sample comprised PBMCs. The receptors were sampled from a boy aged 2 to 10 in good health and CMV-seronegative. Both conserved end residues are part of each CDR3. The D gene is left open where the match is weak. Size is stated for part of the rows, as once, few or many counts, or as a class when the clone is expanded.

J: TRBJ2-5; D: TRBD1; size: NA; V: TRBV9; CDR3: CASSLGQKETQYF; DNA: TGTGCCAGCAGCCTGGGACAGAAAGAGACCCAGTACTTC
J: TRBJ2-7; D: NA; size: few; V: TRBV28; CDR3: CASSAWDLKSYEQYF; DNA: TGTGCCAGCAGTGCGTGGGACTTGAAGTCCTACGAGCAGTACTTC
J: TRBJ2-7; D: NA; size: once; V: TRBV5-1; CDR3: CASSLVPGVGYEQYF; DNA: TGCGCCAGCAGCTTGGTTCCGGGGGTAGGATACGAGCAGTACTTC
J: TRBJ2-5; D: NA; size: NA; V: TRBV2; CDR3: CASRRSSRETQYF; DNA: TGTGCCAGCAGAAGGAGCAGCCGAGAGACCCAGTACTTC
J: TRBJ1-4; D: NA; size: NA; V: TRBV9; CDR3: CASSVHATNEKLFF; DNA: TGTGCCAGCAGCGTACATGCAACTAATGAAAAACTGTTTTTT
J: TRBJ2-5; D: TRBD2; size: few; V: TRBV13; CDR3: CASSFEVGRMKTQYF; DNA: TGTGCCAGCAGCTTCGAAGTCGGGAGGATGAAGACCCAGTACTTC
J: TRBJ1-1; D: NA; size: NA; V: TRBV27; CDR3: CASSLSRNGKAFF; DNA: TGTGCCAGCAGTTTGTCCAGGAACGGAAAAGCTTTCTTT
J: TRBJ1-2; D: TRBD1; size: NA; V: TRBV28; CDR3: CATEQGVDYGYTF; DNA: TGTGCCACGGAACAGGGGGTTGACTATGGCTACACCTTC
J: TRBJ2-3; D: NA; size: NA; V: TRBV9; CDR3: CASSVGGSTVPDTQYF; DNA: TGTGCCAGCAGCGTAGGTGGCTCCACCGTCCCAGATACGCAGTATTTT
J: TRBJ2-6; D: TRBD2; size: few; V: TRBV5-1; CDR3: CASSWGLAGGAEGANVLTF; DNA: TGCGCCAGCAGCTGGGGACTAGCGGGAGGGGCGGAGGGGGCCAACGTCCTGACTTTC
J: TRBJ2-1; D: TRBD2; size: NA; V: TRBV27; CDR3: CASSLVGRGGGNEQFF; DNA: TGTGCCAGCAGTTTAGTGGGGAGGGGTGGGGGCAATGAGCAGTTCTTC
J: TRBJ1-1; D: NA; size: NA; V: TRBV14; CDR3: CATQRVEFPTEAFF; DNA: TGTGCCACCCAACGGGTGGAGTTTCCTACTGAAGCTTTCTTT
J: TRBJ2-7; D: NA; size: NA; V: TRBV28; CDR3: CASKLRRDYEQYF; DNA: TGTGCCAGCAAGTTACGCAGGGACTACGAGCAGTACTTC
J: TRBJ2-7; D: TRBD1; size: NA; V: TRBV7-9; CDR3: CASSPWTGGAYEQYF; DNA: TGTGCCAGCAGCCCCTGGACAGGGGGGGCCTACGAGCAGTACTTC
J: TRBJ1-6; D: TRBD1; size: NA; V: TRBV28; CDR3: CASSFLGQGQSPLHF; DNA: TGTGCCAGCAGTTTTCTCGGACAGGGTCAATCACCCCTCCACTTT
J: TRBJ2-7; D: TRBD2; size: NA; V: TRBV7-8; CDR3: CASSLIIGGSYEQYF; DNA: TGTGCCAGCAGCTTAATTATCGGCGGGAGCTACGAGCAGTACTTC
J: TRBJ1-1; D: NA; size: NA; V: TRBV27; CDR3: CASSFGGWDTEAFF; DNA: TGTGCCAGCAGTTTCGGGGGGTGGGACACTGAAGCTTTCTTT